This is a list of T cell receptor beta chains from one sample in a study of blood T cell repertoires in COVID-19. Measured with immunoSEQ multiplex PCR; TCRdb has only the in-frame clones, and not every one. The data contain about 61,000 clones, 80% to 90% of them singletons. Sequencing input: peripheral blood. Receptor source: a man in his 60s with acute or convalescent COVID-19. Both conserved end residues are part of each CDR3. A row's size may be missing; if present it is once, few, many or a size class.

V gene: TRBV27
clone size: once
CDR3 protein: CASTSNPTGNEKLFF

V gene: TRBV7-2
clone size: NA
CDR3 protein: CASSPGQVWAYEQYF

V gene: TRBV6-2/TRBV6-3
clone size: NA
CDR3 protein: CASSYGYRGAVSYEQFF

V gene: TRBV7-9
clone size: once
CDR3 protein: CASSSVTEAFF

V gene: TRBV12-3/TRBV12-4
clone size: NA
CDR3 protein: CASSWGRGEKLFF

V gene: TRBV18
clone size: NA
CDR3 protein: CASSLGGQNSNQPQHF

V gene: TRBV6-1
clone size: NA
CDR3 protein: CASSEAMAGYSPLHF

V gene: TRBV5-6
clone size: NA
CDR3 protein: CASSLGDRGRNIQYF

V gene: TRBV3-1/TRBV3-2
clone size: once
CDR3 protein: CASSPGQNTEAFF

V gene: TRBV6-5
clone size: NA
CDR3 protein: CASSSVVGLYEQYF

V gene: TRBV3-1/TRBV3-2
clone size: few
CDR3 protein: CASSQSSSTGNTIYF

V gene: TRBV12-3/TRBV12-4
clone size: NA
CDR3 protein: CASSFYGGETQYF

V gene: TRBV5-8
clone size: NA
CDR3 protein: CASSLQGDSNQPQHF

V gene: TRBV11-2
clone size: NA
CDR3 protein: CASSSPSGGYTDTQYF

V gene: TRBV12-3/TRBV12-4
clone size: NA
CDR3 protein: CASTQGLSYGYTF

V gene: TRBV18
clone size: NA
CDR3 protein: CASSPQGGGQYEQYF

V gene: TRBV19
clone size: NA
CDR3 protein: CASSTSENTGELFF

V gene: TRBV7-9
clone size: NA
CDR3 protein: CASSSHARDKGWDTEAFF

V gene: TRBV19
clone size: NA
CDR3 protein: CASTHRAGVTDTQYF

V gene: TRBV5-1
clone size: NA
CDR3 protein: CASSLMAVPSYEQYF

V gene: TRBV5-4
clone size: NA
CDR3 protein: CASSAYRRTVNTEAFF

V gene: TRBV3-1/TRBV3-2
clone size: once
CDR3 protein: CASSPSSPGYSTEAFF

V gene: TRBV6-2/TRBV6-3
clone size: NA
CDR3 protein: CASSYTYQGAVVYSNQPQHF

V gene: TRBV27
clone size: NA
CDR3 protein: CASSLSIARGRVYGYTF

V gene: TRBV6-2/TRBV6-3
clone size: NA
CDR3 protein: CASSSGLSGSTDTQYF

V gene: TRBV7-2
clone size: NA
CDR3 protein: CASSFGGRDRGFMALHF

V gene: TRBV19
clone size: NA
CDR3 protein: CASSNQGGTEQYF

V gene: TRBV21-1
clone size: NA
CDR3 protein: CASSHRGGLQPQHF

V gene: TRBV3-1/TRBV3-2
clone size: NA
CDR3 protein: CASSQGGLNGYTF

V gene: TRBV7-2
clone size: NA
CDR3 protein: CASSLDRGRDGYTF

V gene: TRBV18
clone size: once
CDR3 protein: CASSGTGMNTEAFF

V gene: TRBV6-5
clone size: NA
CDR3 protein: CASSKPAGQPYGYTF

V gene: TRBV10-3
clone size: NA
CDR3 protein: CAISDSYGYTF

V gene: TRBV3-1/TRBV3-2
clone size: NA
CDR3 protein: CASSQDLGSITGMETQYF